This T cell receptor (beta chain) was found in a study of T cell changes during pregnancy in multiple sclerosis (dated by TCRdb to about 2019). Some background on the complete study: The study looked at changes in the T cell repertoire across pregnancy in women with multiple sclerosis.

From the germline V gene, CDR1 is MDHEN and CDR2 is SYDVKM. Trimming removed 4 bases from V and 8 bases from J; the gene matches leave 15 bases unexplained. The CDR3 measures 18 amino acids from cysteine to phenylalanine. This entry keeps only the CDR3 DNA: 54 bases, framed from base 1. Libraries were built with the immunoSEQ multiplex PCR assay. TCRdb provides this immuneACCESS table in a form limited to in-frame rearrangements. Some clones are lacking; in checked studies, under half of them reflect an unresolved V gene, and why the rest are absent is not known. A total of tens of thousands of clones appear in this sample, roughly 94% of them only once. Jointly, the top ten make up 0.55% to 0.75% of the sample. This clone was counted a single time. Its antigen target is currently unknown. The record has no base qualities; no much larger clone is one base away.

The chain is assembled from TRBV28 and TRBJ1-4; 11 nucleotides in the junction match TRBD1. The TCR originated in a female donor with multiple sclerosis, enrolled in a pregnancy study. The sample here was CD4+ T cells from peripheral blood mononuclear cells, taken in the second trimester of pregnancy. The DNA sequence follows: TGTGCCAGCAGTTCCTACCCCGGGACAGGGGGGACCTCGGAAAAACTGTTTTTT. This sequence encodes CASSSYPGTGGTSEKLFF.